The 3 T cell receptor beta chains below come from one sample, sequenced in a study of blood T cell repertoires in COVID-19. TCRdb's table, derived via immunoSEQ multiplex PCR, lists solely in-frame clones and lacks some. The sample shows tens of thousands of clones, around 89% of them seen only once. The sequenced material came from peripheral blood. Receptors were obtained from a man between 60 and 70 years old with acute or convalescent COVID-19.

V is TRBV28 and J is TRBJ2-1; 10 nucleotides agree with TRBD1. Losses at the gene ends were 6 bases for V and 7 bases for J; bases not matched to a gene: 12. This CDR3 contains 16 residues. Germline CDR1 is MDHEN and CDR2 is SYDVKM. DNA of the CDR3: TGTGCCAGCAGCACGACCGGACAGGGGGGCCGGAATGAGCAGTTCTTC. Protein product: CASSTTGQGGRNEQFF.

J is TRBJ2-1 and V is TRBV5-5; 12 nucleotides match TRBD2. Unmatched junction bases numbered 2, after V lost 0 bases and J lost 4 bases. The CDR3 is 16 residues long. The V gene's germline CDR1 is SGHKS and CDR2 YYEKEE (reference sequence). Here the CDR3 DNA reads TGTGCCAGCAGCTTGGTACTAGCGGGGGGTTACAATGAGCAGTTCTTC. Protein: CASSLVLAGGYNEQFF.

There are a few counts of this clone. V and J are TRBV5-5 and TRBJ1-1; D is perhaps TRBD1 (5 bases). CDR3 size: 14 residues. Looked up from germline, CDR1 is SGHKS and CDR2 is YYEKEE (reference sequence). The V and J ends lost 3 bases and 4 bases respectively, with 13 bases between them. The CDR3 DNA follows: TGTGCCAGCAGCTCAGGGATGACGGGCACTGAAGCTTTCTTT. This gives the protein CASSSGMTGTEAFF.